This T cell receptor (beta chain) was recovered during a study of cytomegalovirus exposure and HLA in healthy donors. On the study more broadly: The approximately 120 validation repertoires were produced on the same platform as the 550 to 700 repertoires of the first cohort. This was reported in a later analysis.

The CDR3 sequence is 14 residues long. V lost 5 bases and J 8 bases, leaving 17 bases between the germline ends. The V gene's germline CDR1 is SGHVS and CDR2 FQNEAQ. Study-level points and caveats: Some TCR beta chains (around 180 of them) were listed as cytomegalovirus-associated. The TCR clusters that emerged in the first cohort tended, a later analysis found, to co-occur in the approximately 120 validation repertoires.

Worth noting for this clone: Its antigen remains unidentified.

Only in-frame clones appear in the TCRdb table, and some are missing; sequencing was by immunoSEQ multiplex PCR. Among roughly 190,000 clones, about 83% were seen once, and the ten largest hold more than 1.1%. The sequenced material came from PBMCs. The chain employs TRBV7-8 and TRBJ2-3; D is undetermined. The clonotype originates from a woman aged 18-29 years in good health and CMV-seronegative. The CDR3 nucleotides are TGTGCCAGCAGCCGTCGAGGTGATATTGGTACGCAGTATTTT. Encoded protein: CASSRRGDIGTQYF.